The T cell receptor beta chain described here comes from a study of memory CD4+ T cells and cytomegalovirus serostatus. Study findings and constraints: Each of approximately 73 CMV-associated TCRbeta sequences occurred in one to five individuals.

There are a few counts of this clone. The antigen remains unidentified. CDR1 is SGHVS and CDR2 is FQNEAQ in the germline V gene. This CDR3 spans 18 amino acids. Trimming removed 5 bases from V and 0 bases from J, with 17 bases in between. Single viable CD3+CD4+CD8-CD45RO+ cells were sorted as the memory CD4+ T cells. Serostatus was set by detecting CMV pp150, pp28, p38, p52 IgG. After thawing, CD4+ T cells were positively selected. Only in-frame clones appear in the TCRdb table, and some are missing; sequencing was by immunoSEQ multiplex PCR. The sample consists of 80,000 to 100,000 clones, 80% of them appearing once.

V usage is TRBV7-8 and J usage is TRBJ2-6, with D perhaps matching TRBD1 (6 bases). The TCR comes from an adult in good health and CMV-seropositive. Sequencing used memory CD4+ T cells from blood. This CDR3 reads CASSPRSGQISGANVLTF. Here the CDR3 DNA reads TGTGCCAGCAGCCCGCGATCGGGACAAATCTCTGGGGCCAACGTCCTGACTTTC.